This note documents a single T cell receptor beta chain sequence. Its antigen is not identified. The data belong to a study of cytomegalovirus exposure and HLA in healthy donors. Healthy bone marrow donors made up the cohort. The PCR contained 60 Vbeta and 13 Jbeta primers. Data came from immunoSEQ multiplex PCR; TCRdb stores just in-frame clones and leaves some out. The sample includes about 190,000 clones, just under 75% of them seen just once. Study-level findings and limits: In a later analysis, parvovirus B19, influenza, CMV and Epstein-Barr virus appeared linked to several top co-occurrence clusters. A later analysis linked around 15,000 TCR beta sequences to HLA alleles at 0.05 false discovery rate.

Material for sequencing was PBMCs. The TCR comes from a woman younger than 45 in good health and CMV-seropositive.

The CDR3 spells CASSLGTGGIYEQYF. DNA of the CDR3: TGTGCCAGCAGCCTAGGGACAGGGGGCATCTACGAGCAGTACTTC. V is TRBV7-2 and J is TRBJ2-7, with 12 bases aligning to TRBD1. The CDR3 sequence is 15 residues long. The V gene end was trimmed by 5 bases and the J gene end by 3 bases; junction bases not matched to a gene: 5. Germline values: CDR1 SGHTA, CDR2 FQGNSA.